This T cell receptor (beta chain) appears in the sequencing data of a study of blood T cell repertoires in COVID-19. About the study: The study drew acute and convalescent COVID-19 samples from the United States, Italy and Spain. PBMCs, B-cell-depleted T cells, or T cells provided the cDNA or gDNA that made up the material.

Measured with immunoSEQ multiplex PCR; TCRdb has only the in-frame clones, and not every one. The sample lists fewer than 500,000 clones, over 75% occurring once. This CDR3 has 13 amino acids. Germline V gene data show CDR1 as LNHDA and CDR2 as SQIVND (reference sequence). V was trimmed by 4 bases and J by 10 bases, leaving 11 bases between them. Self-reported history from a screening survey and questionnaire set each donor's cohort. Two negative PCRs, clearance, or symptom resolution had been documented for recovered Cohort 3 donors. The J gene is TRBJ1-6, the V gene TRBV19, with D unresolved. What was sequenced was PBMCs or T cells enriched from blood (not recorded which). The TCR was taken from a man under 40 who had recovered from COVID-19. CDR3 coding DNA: TGTGCCAGTAGTACGGTCGTATCCTCACCCCTCCACTTT. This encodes CASSTVVSSPLHF.